This T cell receptor (beta chain) stems from a study of blood T cell repertoires in COVID-19. At the level of the study: PBMCs, B-cell-depleted T cells, or T cells were the source of the cDNA or gDNA that made up the material.

While infection was still active, Seattle patients were enrolled and then followed longitudinally. Measured with immunoSEQ multiplex PCR; TCRdb has only the in-frame clones, and not every one. The data contain a few hundred thousand clones, about 92% of them singletons. V shed 2 bases and J shed 0 bases, with 17 bases lying between them. The CDR3 contains 17 residues. Germline V gene data show CDR1 as MDHEN and CDR2 as SYDVKM. The material sequenced was peripheral blood. The V and J genes are TRBV28 and TRBJ2-7, with D possibly being TRBD2 (5 bases). This receptor was identified in a woman in her sixties with COVID-19, enrolled during active disease. The CDR3 reads CASSLGSRTESSYEQYF. CDR3 coding DNA: TGTGCCAGCAGTTTAGGCTCGCGGACTGAAAGCTCCTACGAGCAGTACTTC.